These T cell receptor beta chains were read from a single sample in a study of CD8 T cells in Susac syndrome. Via MiXCR, TCRdb re-called the immunoSEQ multiplex PCR reads, giving one row per CDR3 protein. This sample has about 150,000 distinct CDR3 sequences, with approximately 95% found just once. The sample consisted of CD4+ T cells from PBMCs. The receptors come from a human donor in good health. The CDR3 runs from the conserved cysteine through the conserved F or W. A D gene is named only where the DNA matches it firmly. Rows may omit the clone size; those that give it use once, few, many or a size class.

J | length | D | size | V | CDR3 | DNA
TRBJ2-1 | 13 | NA | NA | TRBV18 | CASSPEGAGEQGF | TGTGCCAGCTCCCCTGAGGGGGCGGGAGAACAGGGCTTC
TRBJ2-7 | 14 | TRBD2 | NA | TRBV11-2 | CASSLSSGRYEQYF | TGTGCCAGCAGCTTATCTAGCGGGAGATACGAGCAGTACTTC
TRBJ2-5 | 11 | TRBD1 | NA | TRBV30 | CAWVQGETQYF | TGTGCCTGGGTACAGGGGGAGACCCAGTACTTC
TRBJ2-7 | 14 | NA | NA | TRBV7-2 | CASSLAHGPYEQYF | TGTGCCAGCAGCTTAGCCCACGGGCCTTACGAGCAGTACTTC
TRBJ1-1 | 13 | NA | NA | TRBV7-9 | CASSLGDGTEAFF | TGTGCCAGCAGCTTAGGGGACGGCACTGAAGCTTTCTTT
TRBJ2-1 | 13 | TRBD2 | NA | TRBV4-1 | CASSPRLAGEQFF | TGCGCCAGCAGCCCCCGACTAGCGGGTGAGCAGTTCTTC
TRBJ1-2 | 14 | NA | NA | TRBV27 | CASSLYSRFDGYTF | TGTGCCAGCAGTTTGTATTCGAGGTTCGATGGCTACACCTTC
TRBJ2-3 | 14 | NA | NA | TRBV18 | CASSPPGQPDTQYF | TGTGCCAGCTCACCCCCAGGACAACCAGATACGCAGTATTTT
TRBJ1-1 | 13 | NA | NA | TRBV5-1 | CASSSPPGIIAFF | TGCGCCAGCAGCTCACCGCCGGGAATAATAGCTTTCTTT
TRBJ2-5 | 15 | TRBD2 | NA | TRBV6-2/TRBV6-3 | CASSPTSGREETQYF | TGTGCCAGCAGCCCGACTAGCGGGAGGGAAGAGACCCAGTACTTC
TRBJ2-7 | 12 | TRBD1 | NA | TRBV20-1 | CSADRDPYEQYF | TGCAGTGCTGACAGGGATCCCTACGAGCAGTACTTC
TRBJ2-2 | 14 | NA | NA | TRBV5-6 | CATHRGFSTGELFF | TGTGCCACCCATAGGGGATTTAGCACCGGGGAGCTGTTTTTT
TRBJ1-2 | 13 | NA | NA | TRBV5-4 | CASSLPGSYGYTF | TGTGCCAGCAGCCTACCAGGGAGCTATGGCTACACCTTC
TRBJ2-6 | 18 | TRBD1 | NA | TRBV13 | CASSLGLGTGGRANVLTF | TGTGCCAGCAGCTTAGGCCTGGGGACAGGGGGTCGGGCCAACGTCCTGACTTTC
TRBJ2-1 | 14 | NA | NA | TRBV15 | CATSPVVTSNEQFF | TGTGCCACCAGCCCCGTTGTGACTAGCAATGAGCAGTTCTTC
TRBJ1-5 | 14 | NA | NA | TRBV9 | CASSVDPLRQPQHF | TGTGCCAGCAGCGTAGACCCCTTACGTCAGCCCCAGCATTTT
TRBJ2-7 | 13 | NA | NA | TRBV20-1 | CSAAAGGGYEQYF | TGCAGTGCTGCTGCAGGGGGAGGCTACGAGCAGTACTTC
TRBJ1-5 | 15 | NA | NA | TRBV6-2/TRBV6-3 | CASRQDAAYNQPQHF | TGTGCCAGCAGGCAGGACGCAGCGTACAATCAGCCCCAGCATTTT
TRBJ2-1 | 13 | NA | few | TRBV12-3/TRBV12-4 | CASSPPLADEQFF | TGTGCCAGCAGCCCCCCCCTCGCCGATGAGCAGTTCTTT
TRBJ2-6 | 18 | NA | NA | TRBV11-1 | CASSFWGASTSGANVLTF | TGTGCCAGCAGCTTCTGGGGGGCCTCAACCTCTGGGGCCAACGTCCTGACTTTC
TRBJ1-4 | 14 | TRBD1 | NA | TRBV29-1 | CSAALTGKNEKLFF | TGCAGCGCTGCCCTGACAGGGAAGAATGAAAAACTGTTTTTT
TRBJ1-1 | 16 | NA | NA | TRBV30 | CAWSVWDIGLNTEAFF | TGTGCCTGGAGTGTTTGGGACATCGGTCTGAACACTGAAGCTTTCTTT
TRBJ2-1 | 13 | NA | NA | TRBV27 | CASSENGRAEQFF | TGTGCCAGCAGTGAGAACGGGCGGGCTGAGCAGTTCTTC
TRBJ1-5 | 15 | NA | NA | TRBV5-1 | CASSLTPDSNQPQHF | TGCGCCAGCAGCTTGACACCTGATAGCAATCAGCCCCAGCATTTT
TRBJ1-2 | 13 | NA | NA | TRBV18 | CASSPGRDYGYTF | TGTGCCAGCTCACCAGGCAGAGACTATGGCTACACCTTC
TRBJ1-5 | 14 | NA | NA | TRBV12-3/TRBV12-4 | CASSLAQGNQPQHF | TGTGCCAGCAGTTTAGCCCAGGGTAATCAGCCCCAGCATTTT
TRBJ2-2 | 16 | TRBD2 | NA | TRBV4-1 | CASSQDSGSTTGELFF | TGCGCCAGCAGCCAAGACAGCGGGAGTACCACCGGGGAGCTGTTTTTT
TRBJ1-1 | 14 | NA | once | TRBV2 | CASSQIQGKTEAFF | TGTGCCAGCAGCCAAATACAGGGAAAAACTGAAGCTTTCTTT
TRBJ2-1 | 16 | TRBD2 | NA | TRBV5-1 | CASTPPGVAGNNEQFF | TGCGCCAGCACCCCTCCGGGGGTAGCGGGCAACAATGAGCAGTTCTTC
TRBJ2-1 | 16 | TRBD2 | NA | TRBV11-2 | CASSTLREGLHNEQFF | TGTGCCAGCAGCACACTTCGGGAGGGCCTCCACAATGAGCAGTTCTTC
TRBJ2-7 | 13 | NA | NA | TRBV30 | CAGGDGRSYEQYF | TGTGCCGGCGGGGACGGACGCTCCTACGAGCAGTACTTC
TRBJ2-6 | 16 | NA | NA | TRBV7-9 | CASPLWDSSGANVLTF | TGTGCCAGCCCGCTGTGGGATTCCTCTGGGGCCAACGTCCTGACTTTC
TRBJ2-4 | 16 | TRBD2 | NA | TRBV6-1 | CASSLLGRTSQNIQYF | TGTGCCAGCAGTCTCCTTGGCAGGACTAGTCAAAACATTCAGTACTTC
TRBJ1-2 | 16 | TRBD1 | NA | TRBV7-9 | CASSSWDRQKDYGYTF | TGTGCCAGCAGCTCATGGGACAGGCAAAAGGACTATGGCTACACCTTC
TRBJ2-3 | 16 | TRBD2 | once | TRBV20-1 | CSAGLAGKWGTDTQYF | TGCAGTGCCGGACTAGCGGGGAAATGGGGCACAGATACGCAGTATTTT
TRBJ1-3 | 15 | NA | NA | TRBV6-2/TRBV6-3 | CASRMDSNSGNTIYF | TGTGCCAGCAGAATGGACTCCAACTCTGGAAACACCATATATTTT
TRBJ1-2 | 13 | NA | NA | TRBV4-1 | CASSQEGRYGYTF | TGCGCCAGCAGCCAAGAGGGACGGTATGGCTACACCTTC
TRBJ2-7 | 12 | NA | NA | TRBV6-6 | CASSQITYEQYF | TGTGCCAGCAGCCAGATTACCTACGAGCAGTACTTC
TRBJ1-1 | 16 | TRBD1 | NA | TRBV3-1 | CASSLSGGRGDTEAFF | TGTGCCAGCAGCCTTTCCGGGGGCAGGGGGGATACTGAAGCTTTCTTT
TRBJ2-2 | 15 | TRBD1 | NA | TRBV7-8 | CASSLRGQGTGELFF | TGTGCCAGCAGCCTCAGGGGGCAAGGCACCGGGGAGCTGTTTTTT
TRBJ2-5 | 15 | NA | once | TRBV2 | CASSFKRINQETQYF | TGTGCCAGCAGTTTCAAGCGGATAAACCAAGAGACCCAGTACTTC
TRBJ2-2 | 15 | NA | NA | TRBV27 | CASSKTGPNTGELFF | TGTGCCAGCAGTAAGACGGGACCGAACACCGGGGAGCTGTTTTTT
TRBJ1-1 | 12 | NA | NA | TRBV30 | CAWSWVGAEAFF | TGTGCCTGGAGCTGGGTGGGGGCTGAAGCTTTCTTT
TRBJ1-1 | 15 | NA | NA | TRBV3-1 | CASSPPALEDTEAFF | TGTGCCAGCAGCCCTCCGGCTCTAGAGGACACTGAAGCTTTCTTT
TRBJ2-6 | 14 | NA | NA | TRBV24-1 | CATSDASGANVLTF | TGTGCCACCAGTGATGCGTCTGGGGCCAACGTCCTGACTTTC
TRBJ2-2 | 13 | NA | NA | TRBV3-1 | CASSQNSPGELFF | TGTGCCAGCAGCCAAAACAGCCCCGGGGAGCTGTTTTTT
TRBJ1-2 | 13 | NA | NA | TRBV20-1 | CSAIPGPNYGYTF | TGCAGTGCTATTCCGGGACCTAACTATGGCTACACCTTC
TRBJ2-1 | 16 | NA | NA | TRBV5-1 | CASSAAPLGSYNEQFF | TGCGCCAGCAGTGCCGCACCGCTGGGCTCCTACAATGAGCAGTTCTTC
TRBJ2-3 | 15 | TRBD2 | NA | TRBV5-1 | CASSSGLALGDTQYF | TGCGCCAGCAGCTCGGGACTAGCGCTAGGAGATACGCAGTATTTT
TRBJ1-1 | 13 | NA | NA | TRBV7-3 | CASSLQGTTEAFF | TGTGCCAGCAGCTTACAGGGTACAACTGAAGCTTTCTTT
TRBJ2-5 | 14 | TRBD1 | NA | TRBV29-1 | CSVERTGSQETQYF | TGCAGCGTTGAGAGGACAGGCTCTCAAGAGACCCAGTACTTC